Each of the 18 T cell receptor beta chains below was sequenced from the same sample in a study of CD8 T cells in Susac syndrome. Random hexamers primed reverse transcription of roughly 0.5 to 1 ug RNA. TCRdb re-derived calls from the immunoSEQ multiplex PCR reads in MiXCR, one entry per CDR3 protein. The sample carries about 110,000 distinct CDR3 sequences, 94% recorded once. The sequenced sample consisted of CD8+ T cells from PBMCs. Source of these receptors: a human donor with Susac syndrome.

This chain joins TRBV2 and TRBJ2-3; the D is unclear. V dropped 2 bases and J dropped 0 bases, with 6 bases sitting between them. CDR3 size: 14 residues. CDR1 SNHLY and CDR2 FYNNEI come from the germline V gene. CDR3 loop: CASSEITSTDTQYF. In DNA form, the CDR3 reads TGTGCCAGCAGTGAAATTACTAGCACAGATACGCAGTATTTT.

V is TRBV20-1 and J is TRBJ2-7, with D perhaps TRBD1 or TRBD2 (6 bases each). The V end was cut by 5 bases, the J end by 5 bases, with 19 bases between. The length of the CDR3 is 14 residues. Germline V gene lookup returns CDR1 DFQATT and CDR2 SNEGSKA (reference sequence). The CDR3 loop reads CSAPPRGGGDEQYF. The CDR3 coding sequence is TGCAGTGCTCCCCCCAGGGGAGGAGGCGACGAGCAGTACTTC.

There are a few counts of this clonotype. The chain combines TRBV23-1 with TRBJ2-5, with D perhaps TRBD1 (6 bases). Being an ORF, TRBV23-1 has a function that is uncertain. Trimming left V 2 bases short and J 5 bases short, with 33 bases between. The CDR3 is 21 amino acids. CDR3 loop: CASSQIKPRDIRPRREETQYF. The CDR3 nucleotides are TGCGCCAGCAGTCAAATAAAACCCCGGGACATTAGACCCCGTCGTGAGGAGACCCAGTACTTC.

The chain joins TRBV12-3 or TRBV12-4 to TRBJ1-5, with D possibly being TRBD1 (5 bases). Trimming left V 3 bases short and J 3 bases short, with 9 bases between. The CDR3 has 14 residues. The CDR3 sequence: CASSLGGTNQPQHF. The CDR3 coding sequence is TGTGCCAGCAGTTTGGGGGGAACCAATCAGCCCCAGCATTTT.

V is TRBV20-1 and J is TRBJ2-2; unclear D gene. The CDR3 is made up of 13 amino acids. CDR1 and CDR2 (germline): DFQATT, SNEGSKA (reference sequence). V was cut by 3 bases and J by 0 bases, with 5 bases left in between. DNA for the CDR3: TGCAGTGCTAGCGGCTCGAACACCGGGGAGCTGTTTTTT. As protein: CSASGSNTGELFF.

The rearrangement links TRBV14 to TRBJ1-1; no clear D gene. Trimming took 1 base from V and 7 from J, leaving 13 bases between them. Germline values: CDR1 SGHDN, CDR2 FVKESK. This CDR3 has 14 amino acids. The CDR3 here is CASSQVSSSGEAFF. The CDR3 coding sequence is TGTGCCAGCAGCCAAGTTTCGAGTTCGGGTGAAGCTTTCTTT.

The chain links TRBV5-4 to TRBJ2-6; D is unresolved. CDR1 and CDR2 (germline): SGHNT, YYREEE (reference sequence). This CDR3 is built from 15 residues. The V gene lost 2 bases and the J gene lost 3 bases, with 9 bases spanning the gap. CDR3 bases: TGTGCCAGCAGCTTAGGTGGGATTGGGGCCAACGTCCTGACTTTC. This encodes CASSLGGIGANVLTF.

This chain joins TRBV5-1 and TRBJ2-3, with 8 nucleotides matching TRBD2. The CDR3 totals 16 residues. Germline CDR1 reads SGHRS; CDR2 reads YFSETQ. The V and J ends lost 0 bases and 2 bases, in that order; junction bases with no gene match: 5. CDR3 DNA sequence: TGCGCCAGCAGCTTGGAAGGCGGGGGGATCACAGATACGCAGTATTTT. Protein sequence: CASSLEGGGITDTQYF.

A single count supports this clonotype. The chain carries TRBV5-4 and TRBJ2-3; maybe TRBD1 (6 bases). The CDR3 runs 14 residues. V dropped 2 bases and J dropped 3 bases, with 10 bases sitting between them. The germline V gene has CDR1 SGHNT and CDR2 YYREEE (reference sequence). The CDR3 sequence is CASSFDRPTDTQYF. The CDR3 DNA is TGTGCCAGCAGCTTCGACAGGCCGACAGATACGCAGTATTTT.

This clonotype has more than one count but fewer than ten. The chain links TRBV18 to TRBJ2-7; D perhaps matches TRBD2 (6 bases). V was trimmed by 8 bases and J by 5 bases, leaving 7 bases between them. Germline V CDR1 and CDR2: KGHSH, LQKENI. There are 10 residues in the CDR3. The DNA of the CDR3 is TGTGCCAGCCGGGGGAACGAGCAGTACTTC. Its translation: CASRGNEQYF.

V gene TRBV4-2 combines with J gene TRBJ2-7; D is unresolved. Germline CDR1 LGHNA, CDR2 YNFKEQ. Trimming took off 0 bases at V and 3 bases at J, with 6 bases between the two ends. The CDR3 has 13 residues. CDR3 DNA sequence: TGTGCCAGCAGCCAAGATCGAGGCTACGAGCAGTACTTC. Its translation is CASSQDRGYEQYF.

The chain is built from TRBV2 and TRBJ2-6, with a tentative D call TRBD1 (5 bases). V lost 1 base to trimming and J lost 4 bases, with 11 bases between them. Germline V gene sequence: CDR1 SNHLY, CDR2 FYNNEI. This CDR3 has 16 residues. CDR3 sequence (DNA): TGTGCCAGCAGTGAAGGCCAGGGATCAGGGGCCAACGTCCTGACTTTC. This sequence encodes CASSEGQGSGANVLTF.

This chain connects TRBV28 to TRBJ1-1; TRBD1 might be the D (6 bases). Per germline, CDR1 MDHEN and CDR2 SYDVKM. The V gene lost 5 bases and the J gene lost 1 base, with 11 bases spanning the gap. The CDR3 runs 14 residues. The CDR3 loop is CASSDRGANTEAFF. CDR3 in DNA: TGTGCCAGCAGTGACCGGGGGGCGAACACTGAAGCTTTCTTT.

The genes are TRBV29-1 and TRBJ2-1, with a tentative D call TRBD2 (7 bases). This CDR3 is built from 13 residues. Deletions cut 6 bases from V and 4 bases from J, with 13 bases between. Germline CDR1 SQVTM, CDR2 ANQGSEA. For the CDR3, the DNA is TGCAGCGTCAGCGGGACACCTTACAATGAGCAGTTCTTC. Translated: CSVSGTPYNEQFF.

The chain combines TRBV12-3 or TRBV12-4 with TRBJ1-2, with unresolved D. V was trimmed by 11 bases and J by 4 bases, leaving 17 bases between them. The CDR3 sequence is 13 residues long. DNA of the CDR3: TGTGCCTTATTCCTTTCTCAGTCCTATGGCTACACCTTC. Translated: CALFLSQSYGYTF.

The rearrangement links TRBV25-1 to TRBJ1-1, with D possibly being TRBD1 (5 bases). Deletions cut 7 bases from V and 4 bases from J, with 13 bases between. The CDR3 sequence is 13 residues long. Germline V gene data show CDR1 as MGHDK and CDR2 as SYGVNS. The CDR3: CASNLGEGTEAFF. CDR3 bases: TGTGCCAGCAACTTGGGGGAGGGCACTGAAGCTTTCTTT.

CDR3 nucleotides: TGTGCCAGCAGCTTCGGGGAAAACATTCAGTACTTC. This sequence encodes CASSFGENIQYF. The chain joins TRBV5-4 to TRBJ2-4, with a possible D match to TRBD2 (5 bases). Trimming took 2 bases from V and 5 from J, leaving 5 bases between them. The length of the CDR3 is 12 residues. Germline CDR1 and CDR2: SGHNT and YYREEE (reference sequence).

The chain recombines TRBV6-1 with TRBJ1-2; perhaps TRBD1 as D (5 bases). Between the trimmed V and J ends, which lost 11 bases and 3 bases, there was a span of 19 bases. CDR3 length equals 14 residues. Per the germline V gene, CDR1 is MNHNS and CDR2 is SASEGT. In nucleotides, the CDR3 is TGTGCCGGGGGTTACGTAGGGCCGGACTATGGCTACACCTTC. Amino acids: CAGGYVGPDYGYTF.